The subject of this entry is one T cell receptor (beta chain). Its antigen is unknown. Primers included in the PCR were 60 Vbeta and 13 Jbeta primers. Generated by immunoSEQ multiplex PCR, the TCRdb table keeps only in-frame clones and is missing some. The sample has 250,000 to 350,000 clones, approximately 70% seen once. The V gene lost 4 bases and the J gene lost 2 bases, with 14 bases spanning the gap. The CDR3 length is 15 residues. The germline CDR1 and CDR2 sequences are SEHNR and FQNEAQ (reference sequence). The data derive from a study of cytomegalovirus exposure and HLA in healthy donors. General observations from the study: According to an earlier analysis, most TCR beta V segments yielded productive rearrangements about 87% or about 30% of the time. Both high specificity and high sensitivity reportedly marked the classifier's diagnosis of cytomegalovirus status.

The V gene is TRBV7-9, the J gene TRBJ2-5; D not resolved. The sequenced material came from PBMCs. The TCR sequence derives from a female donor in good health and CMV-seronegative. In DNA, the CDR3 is TGTGCCAGCAGCTCTCCCCGCACACAGCAAGAGACCCAGTACTTC. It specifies CASSSPRTQQETQYF.